These 26 T cell receptor beta chains share one sample of origin, sequenced in a study of blood T cell repertoires in COVID-19. The method was immunoSEQ multiplex PCR; TCRdb's version includes in-frame clones alone and lacks a portion of them. This sample carries hundreds of thousands of clones, approximately 90% of them seen once, and the ten largest clones take over 0.75%. The sequencing input was peripheral blood. The receptors originated from a man aged 60 to 69 with COVID-19, enrolled during active disease.

The chain combines TRBV5-1 with TRBJ2-2; D gene unclear. This CDR3 has 14 amino acids. V dropped 2 bases and J dropped 5 bases, with 10 bases sitting between them. Germline V gene lookup returns CDR1 SGHRS and CDR2 YFSETQ. The chain's CDR3 is CASSFGSRTGELFF. CDR3 in DNA: TGCGCCAGCAGCTTCGGGTCGCGGACCGGGGAGCTGTTTTTT.

This rearrangement joins TRBV7-2 to TRBJ2-2; 7 bases align to TRBD1. This CDR3 is built from 17 residues. Germline lookup yields CDR1 SGHTA and CDR2 FQGNSA. J gave up 6 bases and V 1 base, and 11 bases lay outside the gene matches. The CDR3 nucleotides are TGTGCCAGCAGCTTAGTAAGGGCACAGGGGTCGGCCGGGGAGCTGTTTTTT. Translation: CASSLVRAQGSAGELFF.

This clone is a singleton in its sample. The J gene is TRBJ2-2, the V gene TRBV7-3, with TRBD2 identical over 12 bases. Germline V CDR1 and CDR2: SGHTA, FQGTGA. V was clipped by 6 bases and J by 7 bases; unmatched bases: 6. The CDR3 loop spans 15 amino acids. The CDR3 protein is CASSRLAGGIGELFF. In nucleotides, the CDR3 is TGTGCCAGCAGTCGCCTAGCGGGAGGGATCGGGGAGCTGTTTTTT.

The chain couples TRBV19 to TRBJ2-1; D is perhaps TRBD2 (6 bases). Trimming left V 5 bases short and J 3 bases short, with 14 bases between. This CDR3 spans 15 amino acids. Germline CDR1 is LNHDA and CDR2 is SQIVND (reference sequence). The CDR3 DNA follows: TGTGCCAGTAGTTTACCGGGACTCCACTACAATGAGCAGTTCTTC. It specifies CASSLPGLHYNEQFF.

The chain has TRBV4-2 and TRBJ1-2; no firm D call. Germline loops: CDR1 LGHNA, CDR2 YNFKEQ. Trimming pared 0 bases from V and 8 bases from J, leaving 7 bases between. This CDR3 has 12 residues. CDR3 protein: CASSQDRRGYTF. In DNA, the CDR3 is TGTGCCAGCAGCCAAGATAGGAGAGGCTACACCTTC.

The V gene is TRBV27, the J gene TRBJ2-7; 7 bases match TRBD1. Germline V gene data show CDR1 as MNHEY and CDR2 as SMNVEV (reference sequence). Trimming cost V 5 bases and J 3 bases; bases outside gene matches: 10. The CDR3 totals 15 residues. The CDR3 protein is CASSINRGVRYEQYF. The CDR3 nucleotides read TGTGCCAGCAGTATTAACAGGGGAGTTCGCTACGAGCAGTACTTC.

The chain recombines TRBV5-1 with TRBJ2-7, with D possibly being TRBD1 (5 bases). V was cut by 0 bases and J by 6 bases, with 13 bases left in between. Germline V gives CDR1 SGHRS, CDR2 YFSETQ. The CDR3 is 14 residues long. CDR3 loop: CASSLGQTHSEQYF. The CDR3 nucleotides read TGCGCCAGCAGCTTGGGACAGACTCACAGCGAGCAGTACTTC.

V gene TRBV7-2 combines with J gene TRBJ2-1; D perhaps matches TRBD1 (6 bases). This CDR3 contains 14 residues. The V end was cut by 5 bases, the J end by 4 bases, with 12 bases between. Germline V gives CDR1 SGHTA, CDR2 FQGNSA. CDR3 bases: TGTGCCAGCAGCCTGCGGACAGATTACAATGAGCAGTTCTTC. This encodes CASSLRTDYNEQFF. Full variable domain (remainder filled in from reference TRBV7-2 and TRBJ2-1): GAGVSQSPSNKVTEKGKDVELRCDPISGHTALYWYRQSLGQGLEFLIYFQGNSAPDKSGLPSDRFSAERTGGSVSTLTIQRTQQEDSAVYLCASSLRTDYNEQFFGPGTRLTVL.

This chain links TRBV7-2 with TRBJ2-5, with D unclear. The CDR3 spans 13 residues. Germline-derived CDR1 and CDR2 are SGHTA and FQGNSA. V lost 1 base to trimming and J lost 6 bases, with 9 bases between them. The CDR3 loop reads CASSLGQIQTQYF. The CDR3 DNA reads TGTGCCAGCAGCTTAGGTCAGATCCAGACCCAGTACTTC.

The chain is built from TRBV19 and TRBJ2-2; D might be TRBD1 (6 bases). Germline values: CDR1 LNHDA, CDR2 SQIVND (reference sequence). The CDR3 runs 17 residues. Trimming removed 0 bases from V and 4 bases from J, with 15 bases in between. For the CDR3, the DNA is TGTGCCAGTAGTATAGACAGGGGAGTTTCGGGCACCGGGGAGCTGTTTTTT. As protein: CASSIDRGVSGTGELFF.

The rearrangement links TRBV2 to TRBJ1-5; D is unclear. V was shortened by 8 bases and J by 4 bases, with 12 bases between the two germline ends. This CDR3 has 13 amino acids. The germline gives CDR1 SNHLY, CDR2 FYNNEI. CDR3 in DNA: TGTGCCAGCCAGCTGGGCGTAAATCAGCCCCAGCATTTT. This codes for CASQLGVNQPQHF.

The V and J genes are TRBV7-9 and TRBJ2-1; TRBD2 agrees at 7 bases. The trim removed 2 bases at V and 8 bases at J, leaving 6 bases unmatched. From germline, CDR1 is SEHNR and CDR2 FQNEAQ (reference sequence). The CDR3 spans 14 residues. The CDR3 spells CASSLQRGWDEQFF. CDR3 DNA: TGTGCCAGCAGCTTACAGCGGGGTTGGGATGAGCAGTTCTTC.

The rearrangement joins TRBV4-1 to TRBJ2-5; 7 bases are shared with TRBD2. The germline V gene has CDR1 MGHRA and CDR2 YSYEKL. This CDR3 comprises 15 residues. V was clipped by 4 bases and J by 2 bases; unmatched bases: 7. The CDR3, as DNA: TGCGCCAGCAGCCCGCCCCAGCGGGGACAAGAGACCCAGTACTTC. It translates to CASSPPQRGQETQYF.

The chain employs TRBV3-1 (or the pseudogene TRBV3-2) and TRBJ2-3; possibly TRBD1 for D (5 bases). Deletions cut 0 bases from V and 5 bases from J, with 12 bases between. CDR1 is LGHDT and CDR2 is YNNKEL in the germline V gene (reference sequence). The CDR3 sequence is 15 residues long. The CDR3 nucleotides read TGTGCCAGCAGCCAAGAAGTAGGGGCGAGAGATACGCAGTATTTT. The encoded protein is CASSQEVGARDTQYF.

This clone was seen only once. J is TRBJ1-3 and V is TRBV5-4; TRBD1 might be the D (6 bases). V was pared by 4 bases and J by 4 bases, with 15 bases between. This CDR3 contains 15 residues. Germline CDR1 reads SGHNT; CDR2 reads YYREEE (reference sequence). Written as DNA, the CDR3 is TGTGCCAGCAGCCCACAGGGTTTCGGAGGAAACACCATATATTTT. This codes for CASSPQGFGGNTIYF.

The J gene is TRBJ2-2, the V gene TRBV27; 8 positions match TRBD2. V was clipped by 6 bases and J by 5 bases; unmatched bases: 8. Germline-derived CDR1 and CDR2 are MNHEY and SMNVEV (reference sequence). This CDR3 contains 15 residues. DNA for the CDR3: TGTGCCAGCAGCTACGGGGGGGCAGGTACCGGGGAGCTGTTTTTT. Its translation: CASSYGGAGTGELFF.

CDR3 loop: CASSQAGSGGAADTQYF. The CDR3, as DNA: TGTGCCAGCAGCCAAGCGGGGAGCGGGGGGGCCGCGGATACGCAGTATTTT. The V call is TRBV4-2, the J call TRBJ2-3, with 10 bases matching TRBD2. V shed 1 base and J 6 bases; nucleotides not matched to a gene: 10. The CDR3 runs to 17 residues. Germline loops: CDR1 LGHNA, CDR2 YNFKEQ.

The J gene is TRBJ1-1, the V gene TRBV3-1 (or the pseudogene TRBV3-2); D remains ambiguous. V shed 5 bases and J shed 9 bases, with 22 bases lying between them. This CDR3 has 15 residues. Germline V gives CDR1 LGHDT, CDR2 YNNKEL (reference sequence). The CDR3 bases are TGTGCCAGCAGCGCTTCCGGGAGTACGGTTGGGCAAGCTTTCTTT. It specifies CASSASGSTVGQAFF.

The rearrangement links TRBV5-1 to TRBJ1-2, with 7 bases that match TRBD1. The V gene end was trimmed by 4 bases and the J gene end by 4 bases; junction bases not matched to a gene: 4. Germline CDR1 is SGHRS and CDR2 is YFSETQ. The CDR3 runs 13 residues. This CDR3 is CASSRGQLYGYTF. DNA for the CDR3: TGCGCCAGCAGCAGGGGACAGCTCTATGGCTACACCTTC. The full variable domain, in which reference TRBV5-1 and TRBJ1-2 provide the parts outside the CDR3, is KAGVTQTPRYLIKTRGQQVTLSCSPISGHRSVSWYQQTPGQGLQFLFEYFSETQRNKGNFPGRFSGRQFSNSRSEMNVSTLELGDSALYLCASSRGQLYGYTFGSGTRLTVV.

This chain connects TRBV15 to TRBJ2-7; a weak D match, TRBD2 (5 bases). The germline CDR1 and CDR2 sequences are LNHNV and YYDKDF (reference sequence). The V gene lost 2 bases and the J gene lost 1 base, with 15 bases spanning the gap. This CDR3 spans 16 amino acids. The CDR3 reads CATSRLISGASYEQYF. CDR3 sequence (DNA): TGTGCCACCAGCAGACTCATCAGCGGAGCTTCCTACGAGCAGTACTTC.

The chain combines TRBV7-2 with TRBJ1-5; D ambiguous. This CDR3 is built from 13 residues. V lost 1 base to trimming and J lost 4 bases, with 5 bases between them. From germline, CDR1 is SGHTA and CDR2 FQGNSA. This chain's CDR3 is CASSLGQNQPQHF. CDR3 coding DNA: TGTGCCAGCAGCTTAGGGCAGAATCAGCCCCAGCATTTT.

This clone has only one observation. The rearrangement uses TRBV7-2 and TRBJ2-3, with D hard to call. The V end was cut by 1 base, the J end by 4 bases, with 9 bases between. The length of the CDR3 is 14 residues. Germline-derived CDR1 and CDR2 are SGHTA and FQGNSA. CDR3: CASSLGASADTQYF. The CDR3 coding sequence is TGTGCCAGCAGCTTAGGGGCATCGGCAGATACGCAGTATTTT. Full variable domain (outside the CDR3, taken from reference TRBV7-2 and TRBJ2-3): GAGVSQSPSNKVTEKGKDVELRCDPISGHTALYWYRQSLGQGLEFLIYFQGNSAPDKSGLPSDRFSAERTGGSVSTLTIQRTQQEDSAVYLCASSLGASADTQYFGPGTRLTVL.

CDR3 loop: CASSERGLSSYNSPLHF. The CDR3 nucleotides read TGTGCCAGCAGTGAAAGGGGGCTGAGCTCCTATAATTCACCCCTCCACTTT. The chain combines TRBV6-1 with TRBJ1-6; 7 bases fit TRBD1. V gave up 2 bases and J gave up 0 bases; unmatched junction bases: 4. Germline V gene data show CDR1 as MNHNS and CDR2 as SASEGT. This CDR3 is 17 amino acids long.

This chain connects TRBV6-6 to TRBJ2-7; 8 nucleotides match TRBD2. This CDR3 contains 13 residues. With V trimmed by 6 bases and J by 5 bases, 6 bases remained unmatched. Germline CDR1 MNHNY, CDR2 SVGAGI (reference sequence). The CDR3 nucleotides are TGTGCCAGCAGACCCGGGACTAGTGACGAGCAGTACTTC. As protein: CASRPGTSDEQYF.

V and J are TRBV18 and TRBJ1-6; possible D gene TRBD1, 6 bases. CDR3 length: 15 amino acids. Germline V gene data show CDR1 as KGHSH and CDR2 as LQKENI. Trimming shortened V by 1 base and J by 6 bases, and 10 bases separated the two germline ends. DNA of the CDR3: TGTGCCAGCTCACCACGGCAGGGGCTTAATTCACCCCTCCACTTT. Its translation is CASSPRQGLNSPLHF.

The J gene is TRBJ1-2, the V gene TRBV19, with a possible D match to TRBD1 (6 bases). V was trimmed by 3 bases and J by 4 bases, leaving 18 bases between them. The CDR3 consists of 16 residues. The V gene's germline CDR1 is LNHDA and CDR2 SQIVND (reference sequence). The CDR3 coding sequence is TGTGCCAGTAGTATGCGACCGGACAGAAAAAGCTATGGCTACACCTTC. Translating it yields CASSMRPDRKSYGYTF.